A single sample is the source of the 24 T cell receptor beta chains below, sequenced in a study of T cells after yellow fever vaccination (dated 2019 in TCRdb). The library was made by 5' RACE. The run used an Illumina HiSeq 2500. The public reads were reprocessed in TCRdb via fastp at Q25 and MiXCR, keeping in-frame beta chains. Here each entry gathers all rows of one CDR3 protein and keeps the most common genes and DNA. This sample has some 560,000 distinct CDR3 sequences in its table, and about 19% of those were observed once. Together, the top ten hold more than 13% of the sample. The sample's treatment or condition label, in plain terms: live attenuated yellow fever vaccine strain. The source material was PBMCs, sampled 15 days after the yellow fever booster vaccination. The receptors come from a man between 25 and 39 years old who received the YFV17D yellow fever vaccine.

The table lists this clonotype with a few counts. The V call is TRBV7-3, the J call TRBJ2-3; no reliable D call. The CDR3 sequence is 13 residues long. Germline lookup yields CDR1 SGHTA and CDR2 FQGTGA. Trimming removed 6 bases from V and 3 bases from J, with 10 bases in between. CDR3 nucleotide sequence: TGTGCCAGCAGTCCCCCGACGACAGATACGCAGTATTTT. It specifies CASSPPTTDTQYF.

The chain couples TRBV7-8 to TRBJ2-7; TRBD1 is a possible D gene (5 bases). Per the germline V gene, CDR1 is SGHVS and CDR2 is FQNEAQ. The CDR3 length is 16 residues. Trimming took 7 bases from V and 0 from J, leaving 19 bases between them. CDR3 amino acids: CASKPRETASSYEQYF. CDR3 coding DNA: TGTGCCAGCAAGCCGAGAGAGACAGCGAGCTCCTACGAGCAGTACTTC.

The sample holds a few counts of this clonotype. The genes are TRBV15 and TRBJ2-5, with D uncertain. CDR1 and CDR2 (germline): LNHNV, YYDKDF (reference sequence). This CDR3 spans 14 amino acids. V was clipped by 1 base and J by 1 base, with 7 bases between them. In DNA form, the CDR3 reads TGTGCCACCAGCAGAGTACGCCCCCAAGAGACCCAGTACTTC. Its protein is CATSRVRPQETQYF.

A few counts support this clonotype. This chain joins TRBV29-1 and TRBJ1-5, with a weak D call TRBD1 (5 bases). The CDR3 covers 13 residues. The V end was cut by 4 bases, the J end by 6 bases, with 13 bases between. Germline V CDR1 and CDR2: SQVTM, ANQGSEA. This CDR3 is CSVASGDRQPQHF. Here the CDR3 DNA reads TGCAGCGTTGCGTCGGGGGACCGTCAGCCCCAGCATTTT. The full variable domain, with the rest looked up from reference TRBV29-1 and TRBJ1-5, is SAVISQKPSRDICQRGTSLTIQCQVDSQVTMMFWYRQQPGQSLTLIATANQGSEATYESGFVIDKFPISRPNLTFSTLTVSNMSPEDSSIYLCSVASGDRQPQHFGDGTRLSIL.

The chain links TRBV4-3 to TRBJ1-1; a possible D gene is TRBD1 (5 bases). Deletions cut 4 bases from V and 5 bases from J, with 17 bases between. In germline, CDR1 is LGHNA, CDR2 YSLEER. The CDR3 spans 15 residues. The CDR3 region is CASSLHGGRRTEAFF. Written as DNA, the CDR3 is TGCGCCAGCAGCCTCCACGGGGGTCGGAGGACTGAAGCTTTCTTT.

This clonotype was seen a handful of times. The chain carries TRBV7-2 and TRBJ2-2, with a weak D call TRBD2 (6 bases). Trimming shortened V by 5 bases and J by 7 bases, and 20 bases separated the two germline ends. CDR1 and CDR2 (germline): SGHTA, FQGNSA. CDR3 length equals 16 residues. CDR3 sequence (DNA): TGTGCCAGCAGCAAGCGTCTGAGGGACGGGAGCGGGGAGCTGTTTTTT. Encoded protein: CASSKRLRDGSGELFF. Drawing the rest from reference TRBV7-2 and TRBJ2-2, the complete variable domain is GAGVSQSPSNKVTEKGKDVELRCDPISGHTALYWYRQSLGQGLEFLIYFQGNSAPDKSGLPSDRFSAERTGGSVSTLTIQRTQQEDSAVYLCASSKRLRDGSGELFFGEGSRLTVL.

In DNA, the CDR3 is TGCGCCAGCAGCTCCCGGCTAAGGGGCAGAATTTTAGCCAAAAACATTCAGTACTTC. Its protein product is CASSSRLRGRILAKNIQYF. The V call is TRBV5-1, the J call TRBJ2-4; D is perhaps TRBD1 (5 bases). The CDR3 length is 19 residues. The germline V gene has CDR1 SGHRS and CDR2 YFSETQ. Trimming removed 3 bases from V and 0 bases from J, with 22 bases in between.

There are a few counts of this clonotype. This chain uses TRBV9 with TRBJ2-2, with TRBD2 matching over 10 bases. With 0 bases clipped from V and 1 base from J, the junction kept 0 bases outside the gene matches. CDR1 is SGDLS, CDR2 YYNGEE, per germline. This CDR3 contains 16 residues. CDR3 amino acids: CASSVASGRNTGELFF. The CDR3 DNA reads TGTGCCAGCAGCGTAGCTAGCGGGAGGAACACCGGGGAGCTGTTTTTT.

This clonotype was recorded many times. The J gene is TRBJ1-2, the V gene TRBV20-1; D gene unclear. CDR3 length: 14 amino acids. The germline CDR1 and CDR2 sequences are DFQATT and SNEGSKA (reference sequence). Trimming shortened V by 5 bases and J by 5 bases, and 18 bases separated the two germline ends. Here the CDR3 reads CSALTVAGFYGYTF. The CDR3 DNA reads as TGCAGTGCTTTAACCGTGGCGGGATTTTATGGCTACACCTTC.

This clonotype was counted a few times. The chain links TRBV5-1 to TRBJ2-5, with D perhaps matching TRBD1 or TRBD2 (5 bases each). Germline values: CDR1 SGHRS, CDR2 YFSETQ. The CDR3 spans 13 residues. V lost 6 bases and J 6 bases, leaving 15 bases between the germline ends. The CDR3 nucleotides are TGCGCCAGCATGGGGGAGATGAGGAAGACCCAGTACTTC. It codes for CASMGEMRKTQYF.

This chain links TRBV5-6 with TRBJ2-1, with 7 bases lining up with TRBD2. CDR1 is SGHDT, CDR2 YYEEEE, per germline. V lost 7 bases and J lost 5; bases outside the gene matches: 21. This CDR3 spans 18 amino acids. This CDR3 is CASRSGLAAHYRNNEQFF. CDR3 bases: TGTGCCAGCCGCTCCGGGCTAGCGGCACACTACCGAAACAATGAGCAGTTCTTC. The whole variable domain, filled in from reference TRBV5-6 and TRBJ2-1, reads DAGVTQSPTHLIKTRGQQVTLRCSPKSGHDTVSWYQQALGQGPQFIFQYYEEEERQRGNFPDRFSGHQFPNYSSELNVNALLLGDSALYLCASRSGLAAHYRNNEQFFGPGTRLTVL.

This clonotype appeared many times. The chain uses TRBV7-2 and TRBJ2-7, with TRBD1 identical over 8 bases. The CDR3 is made up of 15 amino acids. V trimming: 7 bases; J trimming: 3 bases; junction bases outside the gene matches: 11. The germline V gene has CDR1 SGHTA and CDR2 FQGNSA. DNA for the CDR3: TGTGCCAGCACCCCCAGGGGGCAGTCCTACTACGAGCAGTACTTC. This encodes CASTPRGQSYYEQYF.

V is TRBV20-1 and J is TRBJ2-3, with a weak D call TRBD1 (6 bases). V lost 1 base to trimming and J lost 2 bases, with 10 bases between them. Germline CDR1 and CDR2: DFQATT and SNEGSKA (reference sequence). The CDR3 consists of 14 residues. CDR3 amino acids: CSARARDNTDTQYF. The CDR3 DNA follows: TGCAGTGCTAGAGCCCGGGACAACACAGATACGCAGTATTTT.

In its sample, this clonotype was seen a few times. The J gene is TRBJ1-1, the V gene TRBV6-5, with a possible D match to TRBD1 (6 bases). Trimming cost V 2 bases and J 4 bases, with 11 bases left between them. The CDR3 runs to 14 residues. Germline V lookup: CDR1 MNHEY, CDR2 SVGAGI. This CDR3 is CASSYGRGGTEAFF. DNA of the CDR3: TGTGCCAGCAGTTACGGCAGGGGCGGCACTGAAGCTTTCTTT.

This clonotype has a count of ten or more. The chain is built from TRBV14 and TRBJ2-1; D gene unclear. The CDR3 spans 12 residues. The germline V gene encodes CDR1 SGHDN and CDR2 FVKESK. V was pared by 1 base and J by 7 bases, with 5 bases between. The CDR3 DNA reads as TGTGCCAGCAGCCAAGTGGGAAATGAGCAGTTCTTC. It codes for CASSQVGNEQFF. The complete variable domain, with remaining parts taken from reference TRBV14 and TRBJ2-1, reads EAGVTQFPSHSVIEKGQTVTLRCDPISGHDNLYWYRRVMGKEIKFLLHFVKESKQDESGMPNNRFLAERTGGTYSTLKVQPAELEDSGVYFCASSQVGNEQFFGPGTRLTVL.

The chain joins TRBV20-1 to TRBJ1-6, with a possible D match to TRBD1 (6 bases). This CDR3 has 15 amino acids. Germline CDR1 is DFQATT and CDR2 is SNEGSKA (reference sequence). V lost 0 bases and J lost 4, with 10 bases in between. CDR3 loop: CSARDVGQYNSPLHF. The CDR3 region has the DNA TGCAGTGCTAGAGATGTTGGACAGTATAATTCACCCCTCCACTTT.

The chain joins TRBV7-9 to TRBJ2-5; 11 bases agree with TRBD2. The CDR3 runs 16 residues. Trimming took 5 bases from V and 4 from J; bases not matched to a gene: 9. Germline CDR1 SEHNR, CDR2 FQNEAQ (reference sequence). As DNA, the CDR3 is TGTGCCAGCAGCCCGGGACTAGCGGAGACCGCAGAGACCCAGTACTTC. Residues: CASSPGLAETAETQYF. The full variable domain, its missing parts supplied by reference TRBV7-9 and TRBJ2-5, is DTGVSQNPRHKITKRGQNVTFRCDPISEHNRLYWYRQTLGQGPEFLTYFQNEAQLEKSRLLSDRFSAERPKGSFSTLEIQRTEQGDSAMYLCASSPGLAETAETQYFGPGTRLLVL.

This clonotype was recorded a few times. This chain uses TRBV6-1 with TRBJ2-3; maybe TRBD1 (7 bases). Per the germline V gene, CDR1 is MNHNS and CDR2 is SASEGT. CDR3 size: 15 residues. V was trimmed by 6 bases and J by 5 bases, leaving 18 bases between them. CDR3 in amino acids: CASRNGGGFGDTQYF. DNA for the CDR3: TGTGCCAGCAGGAACGGAGGGGGCTTTGGAGATACGCAGTATTTT.

This clonotype turned up a few times. This chain joins TRBV6-1 and TRBJ2-1; 9 nucleotides match TRBD2. Germline assignment: CDR1 MNHNS and CDR2 SASEGT. V shed 3 bases, J shed 4 bases, and the junction held 7 bases outside the gene matches. The CDR3 consists of 16 residues. The DNA of the CDR3 is TGTGCCAGCAGTGAGCACGCTAGCGGGGCTTACAATGAGCAGTTCTTC. It translates to CASSEHASGAYNEQFF.

V gene TRBV20-1 combines with J gene TRBJ2-1; no definite D call. Trimming cost V 4 bases and J 0 bases, with 10 bases left between them. Germline V CDR1 and CDR2: DFQATT, SNEGSKA (reference sequence). The CDR3 totals 14 residues. Here the CDR3 reads CSATRINSYNEQFF. In DNA form, the CDR3 reads TGCAGTGCTACCCGCATCAACTCCTACAATGAGCAGTTCTTC.

The V and J genes are TRBV28 and TRBJ2-5; D is undetermined. CDR1 is MDHEN and CDR2 is SYDVKM in the germline V gene. This CDR3 is 13 amino acids long. V was cut by 1 base and J by 5 bases, with 8 bases left in between. The DNA of the CDR3 is TGTGCCAGCAGTTTATACACTTTGGAGACCCAGTACTTC. This sequence encodes CASSLYTLETQYF.

The CDR3 sequence: CASTIFWENTGELFF. The CDR3 DNA is TGCGCCAGCACTATTTTCTGGGAAAACACCGGGGAGCTGTTTTTT. The V call is TRBV5-1, the J call TRBJ2-2; D remains unclear. Trimming pared 6 bases from V and 2 bases from J, leaving 14 bases between. From germline, CDR1 is SGHRS and CDR2 YFSETQ. CDR3 length: 15 residues.

This clonotype was detected only a few times. This chain connects TRBV20-1 to TRBJ2-2, with D perhaps given as TRBD1 or TRBD2 (6 bases each). The ends were cut back, 1 base at V and 3 bases at J, with 15 bases in the middle. The CDR3 consists of 16 residues. Germline-derived CDR1 and CDR2 are DFQATT and SNEGSKA (reference sequence). CDR3 amino acids: CSARAGGLAHTGELFF. The DNA for the CDR3 is TGCAGTGCTAGAGCTGGGGGGCTAGCGCACACCGGGGAGCTGTTTTTT.

In this sample, this clonotype turned up once. The rearrangement joins TRBV7-9 to TRBJ2-7; D is undetermined. Trimming took 3 bases from V and 4 from J, leaving 13 bases between them. The germline V gene has CDR1 SEHNR and CDR2 FQNEAQ (reference sequence). This CDR3 is built from 14 residues. The CDR3 spells CASSFAVTQYEQYF. In nucleotides, the CDR3 is TGTGCCAGCAGCTTTGCGGTGACTCAGTACGAGCAGTACTTC.